This record looks at one T cell receptor beta chain sequence and its context. The antigen is unknown. Amplification used 60 Vbeta primers and 13 Jbeta primers. Method: immunoSEQ multiplex PCR; TCRdb's copy keeps in-frame clones and lacks some. The sample lists about 120,000 clones; roughly three quarters were seen once. The sample belongs to a study of cytomegalovirus exposure and HLA in healthy donors. Study-level background: Across 350 to 500 genotyped donors, approximately 81% landed in the Caucasian-associated ancestry cluster. Study findings and constraints: Later, an analysis showed that TCR beta chains associated with HLA were more clonally expanded than others that were equally common.

The CDR3 is made up of 15 amino acids. Germline V gene sequence: CDR1 SGHRS, CDR2 YFSETQ. The junction had 5 bases not matched to a gene; V was cut back by 4 bases and J by 1 base. The chain is built from TRBV5-1 and TRBJ1-1, with 9 bases identical to TRBD1. This TCR derives from a man younger than 45 in good health and CMV-seropositive. The sequencing input was PBMCs. This chain's CDR3 is CASSNPTGGNTEAFF. In nucleotides, the CDR3 is TGCGCCAGCAGCAACCCGACAGGGGGGAACACTGAAGCTTTCTTT.